The 9 T cell receptor beta chains below were found in one sample sequenced in a study of cytomegalovirus exposure and HLA in healthy donors. The PCR was carried out with 60 Vbeta primers and 13 Jbeta primers. TCRdb's table, derived via immunoSEQ multiplex PCR, lists solely in-frame clones and lacks some. In the table there are around 150,000 clones, roughly 84% of which are singletons. Source material: PBMCs. The source of these receptors is a man younger than 35 in good health and CMV-seropositive.

The chain recombines TRBV19 with TRBJ1-1; D not certain. Trimming cost V 5 bases and J 3 bases, with 13 bases left between them. The germline CDR1 and CDR2 sequences are LNHDA and SQIVND (reference sequence). CDR3 length equals 14 residues. The CDR3 reads CASSDISGDTEAFF. In nucleotides, the CDR3 is TGTGCCAGTAGTGACATCAGCGGGGACACTGAAGCTTTCTTT.

The rearrangement links TRBV29-1 to TRBJ1-2, with 7 bases matching TRBD1. The ends lost 7 bases at V and 6 bases at J; junction bases unmatched: 5. Germline values: CDR1 SQVTM, CDR2 ANQGSEA. This CDR3 spans 11 amino acids. The CDR3 region is CSARQGDGYTF. CDR3 DNA: TGCAGCGCCAGACAGGGCGATGGCTACACCTTC.

V and J are TRBV2 and TRBJ1-5, with D maybe TRBD1 (6 bases). CDR1 is SNHLY, CDR2 FYNNEI, per germline. CDR3 length equals 14 residues. Trimming pared 6 bases from V and 7 bases from J, leaving 16 bases between. The CDR3 is CASSGGGLRQPQHF. CDR3 in DNA: TGTGCCAGCAGCGGCGGGGGCCTTAGGCAGCCCCAGCATTTT.

V and J are TRBV7-9 and TRBJ2-1; D is unclear. Germline-derived CDR1 and CDR2 are SEHNR and FQNEAQ (reference sequence). Trimming removed 7 bases from V and 0 bases from J, with 13 bases in between. The CDR3 runs 15 residues. CDR3 nucleotides: TGTGCCAGCATTCCTGGCTGGAGCTCCTACAATGAGCAGTTCTTC. Translating it yields CASIPGWSSYNEQFF.

This sequence joins TRBV5-4 and TRBJ2-2, with D possibly being TRBD2 (6 bases). CDR1 SGHNT and CDR2 YYREEE come from the germline V gene (reference sequence). With 4 bases removed from V and 4 bases from J, the gap between germline ends came to 14 bases. This CDR3 spans 15 amino acids. The CDR3 spells CASSGGTFLTGELFF. CDR3 DNA sequence: TGTGCCAGCAGCGGGGGGACTTTTCTCACCGGGGAGCTGTTTTTT.

The chain recombines TRBV29-1 with TRBJ1-2; 7 positions agree with TRBD1. The length of the CDR3 is 13 residues. The junction had 5 bases not matched to a gene; V was cut back by 0 bases and J by 7 bases. In germline, CDR1 is SQVTM, CDR2 ANQGSEA. The CDR3 coding sequence is TGCAGCGTTGAAGAGGAGGGGGCGGGTGGCTACACCTTC. Protein sequence: CSVEEEGAGGYTF.

The rearrangement uses TRBV14 and TRBJ1-4, with D perhaps matching TRBD1 (5 bases). Germline CDR1 SGHDN, CDR2 FVKESK. Trimming pared 2 bases from V and 2 bases from J, leaving 12 bases between. The CDR3 extends over 16 amino acids. CDR3 DNA: TGTGCCAGCAGCCAAATAATGGGGGGGACTAATGAAAAACTGTTTTTT. The encoded protein is CASSQIMGGTNEKLFF.

This chain connects TRBV4-3 to TRBJ1-6, with TRBD1 matching over 10 bases. The CDR3 runs to 16 residues. Losses at the gene ends were 1 base for V and 10 bases for J; bases not matched to a gene: 7. CDR1 is LGHNA and CDR2 is YSLEER in the germline V gene. CDR3 coding DNA: TGCGCCAGCAGCCAAGTGGGACAGGGGATTGACTCACCCCTCCACTTT. Protein sequence: CASSQVGQGIDSPLHF.

The rearrangement uses TRBV30 and TRBJ1-1; 7 nucleotides align to TRBD1. This CDR3 spans 15 amino acids. V lost 4 bases, J lost 2 bases, and 10 bases stayed unmatched. CDR1 GTSNPN and CDR2 SVGIG come from the germline V gene (reference sequence). DNA of the CDR3: TGTGCCTGGAACCCGACAGGGTCCGTTAACACTGAAGCTTTCTTT. Its translation: CAWNPTGSVNTEAFF. The full variable domain, with the rest looked up from reference TRBV30 and TRBJ1-1, is SQTIHQWPATLVQPVGSPLSLECTVEGTSNPNLYWYRQAAGRGLQLLFYSVGIGQISSEVPQNLSASRPQDRQFILSSKKLLLSDSGFYLCAWNPTGSVNTEAFFGQGTRLTVV.